The next 32 T cell receptor beta chains were all read from a single sample in a study of cytomegalovirus exposure and HLA in healthy donors. PCR amplification relied on 60 Vbeta primers (plus 13 Jbeta primers). The data were produced by immunoSEQ multiplex PCR, yet TCRdb's version contains in-frame clones alone and is incomplete. Found here are 110,000 or so clones, approximately 80% of them singletons; the top ten hold around 5.3%. Sequencing used PBMCs. The receptor source for this set is a male donor in good health and CMV-seronegative.

The V and J genes are TRBV19 and TRBJ1-5; 10 bases map to TRBD1. V was clipped by 3 bases and J by 5 bases; unmatched bases: 10. The CDR3 covers 17 residues. CDR1 LNHDA and CDR2 SQIVND come from the germline V gene (reference sequence). The CDR3 DNA reads as TGTGCCAGTAGTATCCGGATACCCGGGACAGGGGATCAGCCCCAGCATTTT. It is translated as CASSIRIPGTGDQPQHF.

CDR3 bases: TGCGCCAGCAGCCAAGTAGCGGGAGGGAACTACGAGCAGTACTTC. Residues: CASSQVAGGNYEQYF. This chain joins TRBV4-1 and TRBJ2-7, with TRBD2 matching over 11 bases. CDR3 length equals 15 residues. Germline CDR1 reads MGHRA; CDR2 reads YSYEKL. V lost 1 base and J lost 3; bases outside the gene matches: 2.

This sequence joins TRBV2 and TRBJ1-5; D perhaps matches TRBD1 (5 bases). Trimming took off 0 bases at V and 7 bases at J, with 16 bases between the two ends. The CDR3 length is 16 residues. Germline V gene sequence: CDR1 SNHLY, CDR2 FYNNEI. The CDR3, as DNA: TGTGCCAGCAGTGAAGCGCTTCGGGGGGATCGGCAGCCCCAGCATTTT. Its translation: CASSEALRGDRQPQHF.

The chain recombines TRBV4-3 with TRBJ1-6; TRBD1 matches 7 bases. This CDR3 comprises 15 residues. Per the germline V gene, CDR1 is LGHNA and CDR2 is YSLEER. V shed 0 bases and J 13 bases; nucleotides not matched to a gene: 9. The CDR3 spells CASSQDRTGWLPLHF. As DNA, the CDR3 is TGCGCCAGCAGCCAAGATAGGACAGGCTGGTTGCCCCTCCACTTT.

The chain recombines TRBV6-1 with TRBJ2-5, with a possible D match to TRBD2 (5 bases). The J call may be wrong; the DNA end is better matched by TRBJ2-7. Germline values: CDR1 MNHNS, CDR2 SASEGT. This CDR3 has 13 amino acids. This CDR3 is CASSDRGPDEQYF. CDR3 in DNA: TGTGCCAGCAGTGACCGAGGGCCCGACGAGCAGTACTTC.

This clone turned up a few times. The rearrangement joins TRBV18 to TRBJ1-1, with a weak D call TRBD1 (5 bases). This CDR3 contains 13 residues. Per germline, CDR1 KGHSH and CDR2 LQKENI. Trimming took 3 bases from V and 1 from J, leaving 6 bases between them. The CDR3 reads CASSPTANTEAFF. The CDR3, as DNA: TGTGCCAGCTCACCGACAGCGAACACTGAAGCTTTCTTT.

The V call is TRBV13, the J call TRBJ2-5; D may be TRBD2 (6 bases). Looked up from germline, CDR1 is PRHDT and CDR2 is FYEKMQ (reference sequence). V lost 2 bases, J lost 5 bases, and 15 bases lay in between. The CDR3 is 15 amino acids. CDR3 coding DNA: TGTGCCAGCAGCTTAATATGGCGGGATGGGGAGACCCAGTACTTC. Translation gives CASSLIWRDGETQYF.

This clone was detected only a few times. CDR3 sequence (DNA): TGTGCCAGCAGTGAAAGGAGGGTCGGGAACACTGAAGCTTTCTTT. Amino acid sequence: CASSERRVGNTEAFF. The chain combines TRBV6-1 with TRBJ1-1, with D uncertain. Trimming took 2 bases from V and 1 from J, leaving 11 bases between them. Germline V gene sequence: CDR1 MNHNS, CDR2 SASEGT. This CDR3 is 15 amino acids long.

The table lists this clone with a few counts. The chain employs TRBV12-5 and TRBJ1-1; D is unresolved. This CDR3 is 11 amino acids long. Germline V CDR1 and CDR2: LGHNT, FRNRAP. V was cut by 7 bases and J by 4 bases, with 7 bases left in between. The CDR3 region is CASERVTEAFF. CDR3 in DNA: TGTGCTAGTGAGAGAGTCACTGAAGCTTTCTTT.

V and J are TRBV10-3 and TRBJ2-5; maybe TRBD2 (5 bases). The CDR3 sequence is 14 residues long. Germline CDR1 ENHRY, CDR2 SYGVKD. The V and J ends lost 0 bases and 6 bases respectively, with 11 bases between them. CDR3 amino acids: CAISESGVGKTQYF. CDR3 DNA sequence: TGTGCCATCAGTGAGTCCGGGGTCGGCAAGACCCAGTACTTC.

The gene calls are TRBV7-6 and TRBJ2-5, with D perhaps TRBD1 (6 bases). The CDR3 contains 14 residues. Germline V CDR1 and CDR2: SGHVS, FNYEAQ. V shed 5 bases and J shed 3 bases, with 13 bases lying between them. The CDR3 DNA sequence: TGTGCCAGCAGCGCGAGGACAGCTAAAGAGACCCAGTACTTC. As protein: CASSARTAKETQYF.

This clone was observed a handful of times. The chain uses TRBV4-1 and TRBJ2-4; 8 bases match TRBD2. V gave up 1 base and J gave up 0 bases; unmatched junction bases: 2. The CDR3 contains 16 residues. CDR1 and CDR2 (germline): MGHRA, YSYEKL. This CDR3 reads CASSQVSGRAKNIQYF. The CDR3 nucleotides read TGCGCCAGCAGCCAAGTCAGCGGGAGAGCCAAAAACATTCAGTACTTC.

The V and J genes are TRBV4-1 and TRBJ2-5, with a weak D call TRBD2 (5 bases). The end of the DNA aligns better with TRBJ2-7, so the J call may be wrong. The CDR3 is 13 residues long. Germline V lookup: CDR1 MGHRA, CDR2 YSYEKL. The CDR3 sequence is CASSEGTYYEQYF. The CDR3 region has the DNA TGCGCCAGCAGCGAGGGCACCTACTACGAGCAGTACTTC.

The genes are TRBV27 and TRBJ2-1; 11 bases map to TRBD2. V lost 7 bases and J lost 4; bases outside the gene matches: 12. This CDR3 has 17 residues. The V gene's germline CDR1 is MNHEY and CDR2 SMNVEV (reference sequence). The CDR3 DNA reads as TGTGCCAGCACCCTACGGCAGGGACTAGCGGAGTACAATGAGCAGTTCTTC. This codes for CASTLRQGLAEYNEQFF.

Only one count was recorded for this clone. The chain couples TRBV9 to TRBJ2-1; a possible D gene is TRBD1 (7 bases). This CDR3 is built from 13 residues. Trimming stripped 3 bases from V and 7 bases from J, with 11 bases between. The germline gives CDR1 SGDLS, CDR2 YYNGEE. CDR3 sequence: CASSARGENEQFF. The CDR3 DNA is TGTGCCAGCAGCGCCAGGGGGGAGAATGAGCAGTTCTTC.

This chain's CDR3 is CASSPTRLGQEQYF. DNA for the CDR3: TGCGCCAGCAGCCCTACACGGTTGGGGCAGGAGCAGTACTTC. V is TRBV5-1 and J is TRBJ2-7, with a weak D call TRBD1 (5 bases). The germline gives CDR1 SGHRS, CDR2 YFSETQ. The CDR3 has 14 amino acids. Trimming stripped 4 bases from V and 7 bases from J, with 18 bases between.

The chain has TRBV4-3 and TRBJ2-2; 9 bases match TRBD1. CDR1 is LGHNA and CDR2 is YSLEER in the germline V gene. The CDR3 consists of 15 residues. With V trimmed by 6 bases and J by 4 bases, 6 bases remained unmatched. CDR3 sequence: CASRPGTGTTGELFF. The CDR3 nucleotides read TGCGCCAGCAGGCCCGGGACAGGGACCACCGGGGAGCTGTTTTTT.

The chain joins TRBV9 to TRBJ2-1; 11 positions match TRBD2. CDR1 is SGDLS and CDR2 is YYNGEE in the germline V gene. The CDR3 is 14 residues long. J was trimmed by 15 bases and V by 4 bases; bases with no gene match: 12. CDR3 sequence (DNA): TGTGCCAGCAGCAAGCTGGTTAGCGGGAGGGCCCCGTTCTTC. It translates to CASSKLVSGRAPFF.

The rearrangement uses TRBV10-3 and TRBJ1-1, with 9 bases lining up with TRBD1. The V and J ends lost 6 bases and 3 bases, in that order; junction bases with no gene match: 5. CDR1 is ENHRY, CDR2 SYGVKD, per germline. The length of the CDR3 is 14 residues. CDR3 sequence reads: CAIRGTGKDTEAFF. CDR3 coding DNA: TGTGCCATCAGGGGGACAGGGAAGGACACTGAAGCTTTCTTT.

The count of this clone is one. The chain recombines TRBV14 with TRBJ2-5; D possibly corresponds to TRBD2 (6 bases). The V gene lost 0 bases and the J gene lost 4 bases, with 12 bases spanning the gap. The CDR3 contains 15 residues. Germline CDR1 is SGHDN and CDR2 is FVKESK. The CDR3 DNA is TGTGCCAGCAGCCAAGATCTTGGGGGAGGAGAGACCCAGTACTTC. This gives the protein CASSQDLGGGETQYF.

In regard to this clone: One end of the junction does not line up with germline, which may come from a read error. The rearrangement joins TRBV7-9 to TRBJ1-1, with D unresolved. The V gene's germline CDR1 is SEHNR and CDR2 FQNEAQ (reference sequence). CDR3 length: 14 residues. CDR3 DNA sequence: TGTTCCAGCAGCATTACGACTCTAAACACTGAAGCTTTCTTT. Encoded protein: CSSSITTLNTEAFF.

The chain employs TRBV4-1 and TRBJ2-7; D is possibly TRBD2 (5 bases). Germline-derived CDR1 and CDR2 are MGHRA and YSYEKL. Trimming took 4 bases from V and 0 from J, leaving 13 bases between them. The length of the CDR3 is 15 residues. In DNA form, the CDR3 reads TGCGCCAGCAGCCTCAATAGCGCAAGCTCCTACGAGCAGTACTTC. It encodes CASSLNSASSYEQYF.

This CDR3 reads CASSVSGIRLREQFF. The DNA for the CDR3 is TGTGCCAGCAGTGTTAGCGGGATAAGGCTTCGAGAGCAGTTCTTC. The chain is built from TRBV2 and TRBJ2-1; 8 positions match TRBD2. Germline loops: CDR1 SNHLY, CDR2 FYNNEI. The V gene end was trimmed by 4 bases and the J gene end by 10 bases; junction bases not matched to a gene: 12. This CDR3 comprises 15 residues.

The chain employs TRBV7-2 and TRBJ1-2, with unresolved D. V lost 5 bases and J lost 2, with 15 bases in between. The CDR3 totals 15 residues. CDR1 is SGHTA and CDR2 is FQGNSA in the germline V gene. CDR3 loop: CASSPGRAGNYGYTF. In DNA, the CDR3 is TGTGCCAGCAGCCCAGGCCGGGCGGGGAACTATGGCTACACCTTC.

This chain joins TRBV5-1 and TRBJ2-1, with 12 bases that match TRBD2. The V and J ends lost 6 bases and 3 bases, in that order; junction bases with no gene match: 7. Per germline, CDR1 SGHRS and CDR2 YFSETQ. The CDR3 is made up of 16 amino acids. The CDR3 bases are TGCGCCAGCACCCGGACTAGCGGGACTATCTACAATGAGCAGTTCTTC. Translating gives CASTRTSGTIYNEQFF.

This clone came up a few times. The chain joins TRBV5-1 to TRBJ2-6, with D possibly matching TRBD1 (6 bases). Trimming cost V 6 bases and J 0 bases, with 13 bases left between them. The CDR3 spans 16 residues. Germline V lookup: CDR1 SGHRS, CDR2 YFSETQ. Written as DNA, the CDR3 is TGCGCCAGCACCCGATTAGGGGGCTCTGGGGCCAACGTCCTGACTTTC. Encoded protein: CASTRLGGSGANVLTF.

The gene calls are TRBV9 and TRBJ2-1; D may be TRBD2 (5 bases). The V gene lost 4 bases and the J gene lost 10 bases, with 12 bases spanning the gap. Per germline, CDR1 SGDLS and CDR2 YYNGEE. This CDR3 comprises 12 residues. Written as DNA, the CDR3 is TGTGCCAGCAGCTTCACGAGCGGAGAGCAGTTCTTC. It is translated as CASSFTSGEQFF.

The V call is TRBV19, the J call TRBJ1-5; 7 bases map to TRBD1. The germline CDR1 and CDR2 sequences are LNHDA and SQIVND (reference sequence). The J segment lost 0 bases and the V segment lost 5 bases, leaving 4 bases of the junction unmatched. The length of the CDR3 is 15 residues. This CDR3 is CASSGTAYSNQPQHF. The CDR3, as DNA: TGTGCCAGTAGTGGGACAGCTTATAGCAATCAGCCCCAGCATTTT. Drawing the rest from reference TRBV19 and TRBJ1-5, the complete variable domain is DGGITQSPKYLFRKEGQNVTLSCEQNLNHDAMYWYRQDPGQGLRLIYYSQIVNDFQKGDIAEGYSVSREKKESFPLTVTSAQKNPTAFYLCASSGTAYSNQPQHFGDGTRLSIL.

The J gene is TRBJ2-6, the V gene TRBV18; 12 bases match TRBD1. V was clipped by 3 bases and J by 2 bases; unmatched bases: 5. This CDR3 spans 18 amino acids. Germline CDR1 is KGHSH and CDR2 is LQKENI. This CDR3 is CASSPFRDRGPGANVLTF. The CDR3 nucleotides are TGTGCCAGCTCACCCTTCAGGGACAGGGGGCCTGGGGCCAACGTCCTGACTTTC.

The chain joins TRBV7-6 to TRBJ2-5; weak D call: TRBD1 (5 bases). Germline values: CDR1 SGHVS, CDR2 FNYEAQ. V was cut by 2 bases and J by 1 base, with 8 bases left in between. The CDR3 spans 14 residues. The CDR3 region is CASSLQGIQETQYF. The CDR3 nucleotides read TGTGCCAGCAGCTTACAGGGTATCCAAGAGACCCAGTACTTC.

Comments on this clone: The same CDR3 also results from other DNA sequences found in this sample. The V and J genes are TRBV5-4 and TRBJ2-3; the D gene is possibly TRBD2 (6 bases). V lost 4 bases and J 0 bases, leaving 9 bases between the germline ends. CDR1 is SGHNT, CDR2 YYREEE, per germline (reference sequence). The CDR3 has 14 amino acids. The CDR3 DNA reads as TGTGCCAGCAGCCTCGGGACTAGCACAGATACGCAGTATTTT. Translating it yields CASSLGTSTDTQYF.

This chain connects TRBV7-9 to TRBJ1-1; 10 bases line up with TRBD1. Germline V gene lookup returns CDR1 SEHNR and CDR2 FQNEAQ (reference sequence). The V and J ends lost 1 base and 1 base, in that order; junction bases with no gene match: 3. The CDR3 is 16 amino acids. The CDR3 is CASSLGDRGQNTEAFF. The DNA for the CDR3 is TGTGCCAGCAGCTTAGGGGACAGGGGACAGAACACTGAAGCTTTCTTT.